This T cell receptor beta chain was captured by sequencing in a study of T cell repertoires in cytomegalovirus infection. The overall study: The authors used CMV epitopes that were HLA-C-restricted (recently identified) and HLA-B-restricted (well studied).

As for this clonotype: Its antigen is still unknown.

This CDR3 has 15 residues. CDR1 and CDR2 from the germline V gene are SEHNR and FQNEAQ (reference sequence). The V end lost 5 bases, the J end lost 7 bases, and 20 bases lay between the germline ends. Study-level findings and limits: Ex vivo, HLA-C-restricted CMV-specific TCR beta clonotypes prevailed over the rest of the response. Totalled public TCR beta family frequency picked out people who carried CMV plus the relevant HLA.

Each CDR3 protein gets one entry after TCRdb re-called the reads with MiXCR. The repertoire holds more than 250,000 distinct CDR3 sequences, 20% to 30% seen once, with less than 15% in the top ten. This clonotype was obtained from a human donor in good health (CMV status not recorded). Some clones in this sample may be carry-over from other donors' samples. The specimen was cultured PBMCs, collected from culture after CMV antigen stimulation. This chain connects TRBV7-9 to TRBJ1-1; D is uncertain. The chain's CDR3 is CASSNPRRAGREAFF. Here the CDR3 DNA reads TGTGCCAGCAGCAACCCCCGCCGGGCAGGACGTGAAGCTTTCTTT.